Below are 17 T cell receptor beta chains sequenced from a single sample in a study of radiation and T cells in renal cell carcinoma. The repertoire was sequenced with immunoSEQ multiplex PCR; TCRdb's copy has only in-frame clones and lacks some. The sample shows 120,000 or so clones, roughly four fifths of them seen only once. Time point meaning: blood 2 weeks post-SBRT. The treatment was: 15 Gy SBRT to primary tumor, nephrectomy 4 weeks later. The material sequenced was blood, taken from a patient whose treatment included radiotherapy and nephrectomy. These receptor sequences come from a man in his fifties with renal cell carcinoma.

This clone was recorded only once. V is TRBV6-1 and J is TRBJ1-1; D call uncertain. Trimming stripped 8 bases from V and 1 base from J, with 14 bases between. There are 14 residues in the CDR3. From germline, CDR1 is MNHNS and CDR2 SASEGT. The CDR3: CASSPTKSNTEAFF. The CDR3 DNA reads TGTGCCAGCTCCCCAACAAAATCGAACACTGAAGCTTTCTTT.

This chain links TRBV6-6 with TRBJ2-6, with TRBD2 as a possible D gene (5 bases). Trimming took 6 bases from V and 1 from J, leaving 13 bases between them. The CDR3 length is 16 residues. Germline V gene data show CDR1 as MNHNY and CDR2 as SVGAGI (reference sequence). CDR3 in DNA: TGTGCCAGCAGCGCTAGCCAGGTTTCTGGGGCCAACGTCCTGACTTTC. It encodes CASSASQVSGANVLTF.

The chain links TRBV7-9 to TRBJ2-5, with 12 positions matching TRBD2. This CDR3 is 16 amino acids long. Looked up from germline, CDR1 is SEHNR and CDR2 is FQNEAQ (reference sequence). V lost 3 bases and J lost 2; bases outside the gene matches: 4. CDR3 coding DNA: TGTGCCAGCAGCTTTTTACTAGCGGGGGGACAAGAGACCCAGTACTTC. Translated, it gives CASSFLLAGGQETQYF.

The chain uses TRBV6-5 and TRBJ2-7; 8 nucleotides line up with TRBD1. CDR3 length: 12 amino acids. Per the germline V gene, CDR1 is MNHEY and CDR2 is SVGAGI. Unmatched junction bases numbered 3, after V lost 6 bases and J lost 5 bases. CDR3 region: CASSLTGDEQYF. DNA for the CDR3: TGTGCCAGCAGCCTGACAGGGGACGAGCAGTACTTC.

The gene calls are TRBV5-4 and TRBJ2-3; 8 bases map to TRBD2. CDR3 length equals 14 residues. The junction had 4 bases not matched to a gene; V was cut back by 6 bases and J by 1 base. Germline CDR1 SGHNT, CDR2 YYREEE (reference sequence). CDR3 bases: TGTGCCAGCACCCTTAGCGGGGGCACAGATACGCAGTATTTT. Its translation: CASTLSGGTDTQYF.

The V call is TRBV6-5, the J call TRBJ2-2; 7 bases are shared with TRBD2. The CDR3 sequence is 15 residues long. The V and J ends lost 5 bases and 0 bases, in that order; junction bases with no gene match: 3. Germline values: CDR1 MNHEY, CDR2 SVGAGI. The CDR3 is CASSPGLANTGELFF. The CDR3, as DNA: TGTGCCAGCAGTCCAGGACTAGCGAACACCGGGGAGCTGTTTTTT.

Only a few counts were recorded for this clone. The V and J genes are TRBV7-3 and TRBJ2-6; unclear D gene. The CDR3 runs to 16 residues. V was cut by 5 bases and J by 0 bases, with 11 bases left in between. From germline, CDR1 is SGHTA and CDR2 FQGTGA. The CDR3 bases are TGTGCCAGCAGCCGTGGAGCAACCTCTGGGGCCAACGTCCTGACTTTC. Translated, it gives CASSRGATSGANVLTF.

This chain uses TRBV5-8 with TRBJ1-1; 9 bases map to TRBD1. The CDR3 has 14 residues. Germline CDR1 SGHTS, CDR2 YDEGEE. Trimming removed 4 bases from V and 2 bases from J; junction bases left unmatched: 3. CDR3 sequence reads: CASSTDRGNTEAFF. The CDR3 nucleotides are TGTGCCAGCAGCACGGACAGGGGAAACACTGAAGCTTTCTTT.

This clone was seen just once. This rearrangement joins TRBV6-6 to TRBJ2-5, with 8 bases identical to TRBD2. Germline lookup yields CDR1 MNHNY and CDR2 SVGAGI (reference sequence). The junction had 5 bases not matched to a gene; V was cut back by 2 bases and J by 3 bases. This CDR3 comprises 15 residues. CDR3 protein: CASSYPGLAEETQYF. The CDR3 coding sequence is TGTGCCAGCAGTTACCCAGGACTAGCAGAAGAGACCCAGTACTTC.

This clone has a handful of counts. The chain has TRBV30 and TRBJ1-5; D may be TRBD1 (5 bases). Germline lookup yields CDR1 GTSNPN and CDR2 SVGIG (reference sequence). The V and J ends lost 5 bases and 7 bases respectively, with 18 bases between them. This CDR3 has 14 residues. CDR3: CAWGGVESVQPQHF. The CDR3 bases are TGTGCCTGGGGGGGGGTCGAGTCGGTCCAGCCCCAGCATTTT.

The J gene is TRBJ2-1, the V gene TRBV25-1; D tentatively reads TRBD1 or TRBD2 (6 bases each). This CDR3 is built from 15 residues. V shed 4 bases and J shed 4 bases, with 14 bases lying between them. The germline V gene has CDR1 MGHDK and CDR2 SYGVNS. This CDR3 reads CASSAGAGQYNEQFF. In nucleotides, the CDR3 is TGTGCCAGCAGTGCGGGGGCAGGCCAGTACAATGAGCAGTTCTTC.

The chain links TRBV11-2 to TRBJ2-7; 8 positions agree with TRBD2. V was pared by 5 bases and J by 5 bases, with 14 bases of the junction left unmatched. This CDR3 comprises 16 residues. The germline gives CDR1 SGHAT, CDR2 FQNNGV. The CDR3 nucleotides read TGTGCCAGCAGCCGTAGATACGGGACTAGTCTGGACGAGCAGTACTTC. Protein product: CASSRRYGTSLDEQYF.

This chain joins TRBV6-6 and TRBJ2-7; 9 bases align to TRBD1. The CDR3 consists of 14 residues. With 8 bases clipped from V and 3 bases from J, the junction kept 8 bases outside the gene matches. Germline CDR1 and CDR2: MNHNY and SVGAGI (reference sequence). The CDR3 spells CASGKGQGNYEQYF. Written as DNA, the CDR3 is TGTGCCAGCGGAAAGGGACAGGGAAACTACGAGCAGTACTTC.

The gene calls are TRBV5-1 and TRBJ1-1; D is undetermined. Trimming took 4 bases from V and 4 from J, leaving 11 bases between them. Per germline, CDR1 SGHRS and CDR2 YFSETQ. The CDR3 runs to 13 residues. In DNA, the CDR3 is TGCGCCAGCAGCGGGAACCCCGGCACTGAAGCTTTCTTT. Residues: CASSGNPGTEAFF.

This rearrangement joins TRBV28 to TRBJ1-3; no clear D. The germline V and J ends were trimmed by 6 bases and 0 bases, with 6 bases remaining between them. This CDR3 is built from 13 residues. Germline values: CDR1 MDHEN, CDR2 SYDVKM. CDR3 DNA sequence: TGTGCCAGCAGCGTAACCTCTGGAAACACCATATATTTT. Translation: CASSVTSGNTIYF.

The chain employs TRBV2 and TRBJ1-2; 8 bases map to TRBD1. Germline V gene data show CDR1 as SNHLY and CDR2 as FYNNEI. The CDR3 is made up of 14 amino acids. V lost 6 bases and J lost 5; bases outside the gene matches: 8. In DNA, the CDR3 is TGTGCCAGCAGCGGACAGGGATATGAATATGGCTACACCTTC. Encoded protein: CASSGQGYEYGYTF.

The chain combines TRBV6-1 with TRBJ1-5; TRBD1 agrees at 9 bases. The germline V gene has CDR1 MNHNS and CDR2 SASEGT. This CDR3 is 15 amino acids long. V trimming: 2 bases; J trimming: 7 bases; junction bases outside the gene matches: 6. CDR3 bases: TGTGCCAGCAGTGAACGGGGACAGGGTGGACAGCCCCAGCATTTT. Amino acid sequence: CASSERGQGGQPQHF.